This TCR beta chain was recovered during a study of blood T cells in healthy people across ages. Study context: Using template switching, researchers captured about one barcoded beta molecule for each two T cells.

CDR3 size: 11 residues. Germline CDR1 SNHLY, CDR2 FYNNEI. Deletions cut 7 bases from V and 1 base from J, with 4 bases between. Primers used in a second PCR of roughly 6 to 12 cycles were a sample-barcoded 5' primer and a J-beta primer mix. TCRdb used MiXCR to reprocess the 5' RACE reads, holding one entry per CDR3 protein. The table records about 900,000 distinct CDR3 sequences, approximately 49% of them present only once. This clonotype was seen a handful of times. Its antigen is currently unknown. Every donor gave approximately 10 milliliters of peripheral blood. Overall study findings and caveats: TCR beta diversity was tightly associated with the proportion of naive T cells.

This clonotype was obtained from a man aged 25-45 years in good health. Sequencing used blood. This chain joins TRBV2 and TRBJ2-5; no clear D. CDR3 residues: CASTGQETQYF. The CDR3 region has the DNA TGTGCCAGCACCGGCCAAGAGACCCAGTACTTC.